One TCR beta chain is described in this entry. The data derive from a study of shared clonotypes between healthy human individuals. Produced via immunoSEQ multiplex PCR; TCRdb's table is partial and in-frame only. The table lists more than 2,000,000 clones, 85% to 95% of them singletons. Germline loops: CDR1 MDHEN, CDR2 SYDVKM. The CDR3 runs to 16 residues. V gave up 2 bases and J gave up 2 bases, with 13 bases separating them. The chain uses TRBV28 and TRBJ2-1; D possibly uses TRBD1 or TRBD2 (5 bases each). The sample taken for sequencing was naive CD4+ T cells from PBMCs. Subset of the sample: CD45RA+ positively selected. The receptor was derived from a man aged 18 to 29 in good health. Some clones in this sample may be carry-over from other donors' samples. CDR3 loop: CASSLTRAGTYNEQFF. Written as DNA, the CDR3 is TGTGCCAGCAGTTTAACGAGGGCAGGGACCTACAATGAGCAGTTCTTC. The full variable domain, with the rest looked up from reference TRBV28 and TRBJ2-1, is DVKVTQSSRYLVKRTGEKVFLECVQDMDHENMFWYRQDPGLGLRLIYFSYDVKMKEKGDIPEGYSVSREKKERFSLILESASTNQTSMYLCASSLTRAGTYNEQFFGPGTRLTVL.